The 23 T cell receptor beta chains below all came from one sample that was sequenced in a study of blood T cell repertoires in COVID-19. Sequencing was performed with immunoSEQ multiplex PCR; in TCRdb, only in-frame clones are kept and a portion is missing. The data contain 150,000 to 200,000 clones, 80% to 90% of them singletons. Sequenced input: PBMCs or T cells enriched from blood (not recorded which). Every receptor here comes from a man aged 50-59 years who had recovered from COVID-19.

The chain uses TRBV5-1 and TRBJ2-5; TRBD1 aligns across 7 bases. In germline, CDR1 is SGHRS, CDR2 YFSETQ. CDR3 length: 14 residues. The trim removed 2 bases at V and 5 bases at J, leaving 6 bases unmatched. The CDR3 DNA reads TGCGCCAGCAGCTTAACAGGGGTGGGGGAGACCCAGTACTTC. Protein product: CASSLTGVGETQYF.

The chain employs TRBV11-2 and TRBJ2-1; D uncertain. V shed 1 base and J shed 6 bases, with 13 bases lying between them. This CDR3 comprises 15 residues. Per the germline V gene, CDR1 is SGHAT and CDR2 is FQNNGV. CDR3 region: CASSLGHSTPNEQFF. The CDR3 nucleotides are TGTGCCAGCAGCTTAGGACACTCGACACCCAATGAGCAGTTCTTC.

The chain carries TRBV29-1 and TRBJ1-5; no definite D call. CDR1 and CDR2 from the germline V gene are SQVTM and ANQGSEA. V was trimmed by 4 bases and J by 1 base, leaving 5 bases between them. This CDR3 spans 12 amino acids. CDR3 in DNA: TGCAGCGTTGGAGGGAGCAATCAGCCCCAGCATTTT. This codes for CSVGGSNQPQHF.

The chain has TRBV7-2 and TRBJ2-3; 11 bases align to TRBD2. The CDR3 is 16 residues long. V lost 4 bases, J lost 6 bases, and 9 bases stayed unmatched. CDR1 and CDR2 from the germline V gene are SGHTA and FQGNSA. CDR3 sequence reads: CASSSYGSGGADTQYF. The CDR3 DNA reads as TGTGCCAGCAGCTCCTACGGTAGCGGGGGGGCGGATACGCAGTATTTT.

The chain couples TRBV4-1 to TRBJ1-2; no reliable D call. The CDR3 contains 15 residues. CDR1 and CDR2 from the germline V gene are MGHRA and YSYEKL. Between the trimmed V and J ends, which lost 1 base and 6 bases, there was a span of 15 bases. CDR3 protein: CASSQGERFADGYTF. CDR3 coding DNA: TGCGCCAGCAGCCAAGGAGAAAGATTTGCGGATGGCTACACCTTC.

The V and J genes are TRBV7-8 and TRBJ1-2; no firm D call. The V and J ends lost 1 base and 5 bases respectively, with 20 bases between them. In germline, CDR1 is SGHVS, CDR2 FQNEAQ. The length of the CDR3 is 17 residues. The CDR3 here is CASSLGVSVTSSYGYTF. In DNA form, the CDR3 reads TGTGCCAGCAGCTTAGGAGTTTCAGTCACCTCTAGTTATGGCTACACCTTC.

This clone was counted ten times or more. This rearrangement joins TRBV30 to TRBJ1-3; D might be TRBD1 (6 bases). V was trimmed by 0 bases and J by 0 bases, leaving 15 bases between them. Germline CDR1 and CDR2: GTSNPN and SVGIG (reference sequence). The CDR3 runs 17 residues. Written as DNA, the CDR3 is TGTGCCTGGAGTGTCTCGGGACACGTTAACTCTGGAAACACCATATATTTT. Translated, it gives CAWSVSGHVNSGNTIYF.

The rearrangement links TRBV4-1 to TRBJ2-3, with unresolved D. This CDR3 is built from 14 residues. V was pared by 4 bases and J by 0 bases, with 8 bases between. Germline V CDR1 and CDR2: MGHRA, YSYEKL. As DNA, the CDR3 is TGCGCCAGCAGCCCACCAACTAGCACAGATACGCAGTATTTT. Translation gives CASSPPTSTDTQYF.

The rearrangement uses TRBV3-1 (or the pseudogene TRBV3-2) and TRBJ2-1; the match to TRBD2 covers 9 bases. The CDR3 covers 14 residues. V shed 4 bases and J 7 bases; nucleotides not matched to a gene: 5. Germline CDR1 LGHDT, CDR2 YNNKEL (reference sequence). CDR3 nucleotides: TGTGCCAGCAGCCCCGGACTAGCGAGTAATGAGCAGTTCTTC. Translating gives CASSPGLASNEQFF.

The V and J genes are TRBV4-1 and TRBJ2-7, with 8 bases matching TRBD1. Germline V gene data show CDR1 as MGHRA and CDR2 as YSYEKL. This CDR3 is 14 amino acids long. Trimming took 9 bases from V and 3 from J; bases not matched to a gene: 10. The chain's CDR3 is CASSTGQGNYEQYF. The CDR3 DNA reads TGCGCCAGTTCGACCGGACAGGGTAACTACGAGCAGTACTTC.

This clone was recorded once. The chain is built from TRBV5-1 and TRBJ2-7; 9 positions agree with TRBD1. V trimming: 4 bases; J trimming: 2 bases; junction bases outside the gene matches: 4. In germline, CDR1 is SGHRS, CDR2 YFSETQ. The CDR3 is made up of 14 amino acids. This chain's CDR3 is CASSTGTGTYEQYF. DNA of the CDR3: TGCGCCAGCAGCACCGGGACAGGGACCTACGAGCAGTACTTC.

V is TRBV19 and J is TRBJ1-1, with TRBD1 matching 7 bases. The germline CDR1 and CDR2 sequences are LNHDA and SQIVND (reference sequence). There are 16 residues in the CDR3. J was trimmed by 0 bases and V by 8 bases; bases with no gene match: 12. The CDR3 DNA follows: TGTGCCAGTCGGGCAGGGGGAGTTACCCTGAACACTGAAGCTTTCTTT. Protein sequence: CASRAGGVTLNTEAFF.

The chain employs TRBV19 and TRBJ2-1; 12 bases match TRBD1. Germline V lookup: CDR1 LNHDA, CDR2 SQIVND (reference sequence). The CDR3 is made up of 15 amino acids. Trimming cost V 6 bases and J 7 bases; bases outside gene matches: 7. This chain's CDR3 is CASRPRDRGHNEQFF. The CDR3 nucleotides are TGTGCCAGTAGACCCCGGGACAGGGGGCATAATGAGCAGTTCTTC.

This rearrangement joins TRBV2 to TRBJ1-6, with 8 bases lining up with TRBD1. The CDR3 totals 18 residues. Germline lookup yields CDR1 SNHLY and CDR2 FYNNEI. Unmatched junction bases numbered 14, after V lost 6 bases and J lost 4 bases. The CDR3 protein is CASSSRTGRMFYNSPLHF. CDR3 DNA: TGTGCCAGCAGCTCCCGGACAGGGAGGATGTTTTATAATTCACCCCTCCACTTT.

Written as DNA, the CDR3 is TGTGCCAGCAGTGATCACATGCTGAACACTGAAGCTTTCTTT. Translated, it gives CASSDHMLNTEAFF. V usage is TRBV2 and J usage is TRBJ1-1; D is ambiguous. Trimming removed 3 bases at V and 0 bases at J, with 8 bases between. The CDR3 contains 14 residues. The V gene's germline CDR1 is SNHLY and CDR2 FYNNEI.

The rearrangement uses TRBV4-2 and TRBJ2-2; TRBD1 matches 7 bases. The V gene's germline CDR1 is LGHNA and CDR2 YNFKEQ. The CDR3 contains 17 residues. Trimming cost V 0 bases and J 6 bases; bases outside gene matches: 10. DNA for the CDR3: TGTGCCAGCAGCCAAGAAAAAACAGGGGCTATGCCCGGGGAGCTGTTTTTT. Protein sequence: CASSQEKTGAMPGELFF.

The CDR3 sequence is CASSLNGGLSGNTIYF. CDR3 coding DNA: TGTGCCAGCAGCTTAAATGGGGGACTCTCTGGAAACACCATATATTTT. The chain employs TRBV7-3 and TRBJ1-3; maybe TRBD1 (5 bases). Trimming took 1 base from V and 0 from J, leaving 10 bases between them. The CDR3 runs to 16 residues. Germline CDR1 and CDR2: SGHTA and FQGTGA.

The CDR3 nucleotides read TGTGCCAGCAGCCATTTGACTAGAGGGGAAAGTGAGCAGTACTTC. Amino acids: CASSHLTRGESEQYF. The chain uses TRBV3-1 (or the pseudogene TRBV3-2) and TRBJ2-7; TRBD2 is a possible D gene (6 bases). The CDR3 is made up of 15 amino acids. Germline-derived CDR1 and CDR2 are LGHDT and YNNKEL (reference sequence). V lost 3 bases, J lost 7 bases, and 19 bases lay in between.

The CDR3 coding sequence is TGTGCCAGCAAAACCGGACTAGCGGGGGGTCAAAACACCGGGGAGCTGTTTTTT. It specifies CASKTGLAGGQNTGELFF. This sequence joins TRBV27 and TRBJ2-2, with 14 bases that match TRBD2. Germline V gene data show CDR1 as MNHEY and CDR2 as SMNVEV (reference sequence). After removal of 7 bases from V and 2 bases from J, the junction contained 9 bases not matched to a gene. This CDR3 is built from 18 residues.

V is TRBV19 and J is TRBJ1-2; D is unclear. Germline V gene lookup returns CDR1 LNHDA and CDR2 SQIVND (reference sequence). This CDR3 is 12 amino acids long. Trimming pared 6 bases from V and 8 bases from J, leaving 13 bases between. This CDR3 reads CASRDSALGYTF. In DNA form, the CDR3 reads TGTGCCAGTAGAGACTCCGCCTTGGGCTACACCTTC.

In this sample, this clone turned up once. This rearrangement joins TRBV7-2 to TRBJ2-2, with D maybe TRBD2 (6 bases). Trimming removed 2 bases at V and 1 base at J, with 8 bases between. Germline values: CDR1 SGHTA, CDR2 FQGNSA. There are 15 residues in the CDR3. Written as DNA, the CDR3 is TGTGCCAGCAGCTTAACTAGCCTGAACACCGGGGAGCTGTTTTTT. This codes for CASSLTSLNTGELFF.

The genes are TRBV30 and TRBJ1-4; D is possibly TRBD1 (5 bases). Trimming took 0 bases from V and 7 from J, leaving 12 bases between them. Germline CDR1 is GTSNPN and CDR2 is SVGIG (reference sequence). The CDR3 extends over 14 amino acids. The CDR3 spells CAWSVMVGGEKLFF. For the CDR3, the DNA is TGTGCCTGGAGTGTAATGGTGGGGGGTGAAAAACTGTTTTTT.

The chain carries TRBV5-1 and TRBJ2-1; 9 nucleotides align to TRBD1. This CDR3 has 15 amino acids. V dropped 4 bases and J dropped 3; count of bases not matched to a gene: 5. CDR1 is SGHRS, CDR2 YFSETQ, per germline. Written as DNA, the CDR3 is TGCGCCAGCAGCCTGGGACAGGGCCACTACAATGAGCAGTTCTTC. The encoded protein is CASSLGQGHYNEQFF.